The 8 T cell receptor beta chains below all came from one sample that was sequenced in a study of blood T cell repertoires in COVID-19. TCRdb's table, derived via immunoSEQ multiplex PCR, lists solely in-frame clones and lacks some. Seen here are fewer than 200,000 clones, roughly four fifths observed once, and the top ten hold roughly 3.5%. Specimen: peripheral blood. All receptors come from an elderly woman with acute or convalescent COVID-19.

This clone was detected once. The genes are TRBV7-9 and TRBJ1-4; TRBD1 might be the D (6 bases). CDR3 size: 15 residues. Germline V gene lookup returns CDR1 SEHNR and CDR2 FQNEAQ (reference sequence). V dropped 1 base and J dropped 3 bases, with 9 bases sitting between them. The CDR3, as DNA: TGTGCCAGCAGCTTAGGACAGGTTCCTAATGAAAAACTGTTTTTT. Translation: CASSLGQVPNEKLFF.

The V and J genes are TRBV7-2 and TRBJ1-2, with 8 bases that match TRBD1. Unmatched junction bases numbered 2, after V lost 5 bases and J lost 3 bases. Germline CDR1 is SGHTA and CDR2 is FQGNSA. The CDR3 extends over 13 amino acids. The DNA for the CDR3 is TGTGCCAGCAGCGCGGGACAGGACTATGGCTACACCTTC. Its protein product is CASSAGQDYGYTF. Drawing the rest from reference TRBV7-2 and TRBJ1-2, the complete variable domain is GAGVSQSPSNKVTEKGKDVELRCDPISGHTALYWYRQSLGQGLEFLIYFQGNSAPDKSGLPSDRFSAERTGGSVSTLTIQRTQQEDSAVYLCASSAGQDYGYTFGSGTRLTVV.

V usage is TRBV19 and J usage is TRBJ2-2, with TRBD1 matching over 8 bases. J lost 15 bases, V lost 1 base, and 10 bases had no gene match. The CDR3 totals 14 residues. Germline CDR1 reads LNHDA; CDR2 reads SQIVND (reference sequence). CDR3 amino acids: CASSIAAGGEVLFF. The CDR3 nucleotides read TGTGCCAGTAGTATAGCGGCAGGGGGCGAAGTGTTGTTTTTT.

This chain uses TRBV6-1 with TRBJ1-1; 9 bases are a match to TRBD1. This CDR3 spans 15 amino acids. J was trimmed by 6 bases and V by 0 bases; bases with no gene match: 5. Germline V gene data show CDR1 as MNHNS and CDR2 as SASEGT. The CDR3 loop reads CASSEAYRGPAEAFF. The CDR3 DNA follows: TGTGCCAGCAGTGAAGCATACAGGGGGCCCGCTGAAGCTTTCTTT.

V gene TRBV7-2 combines with J gene TRBJ2-2; D may be TRBD2 (6 bases). The CDR3 spans 13 residues. V shed 5 bases and J shed 6 bases, with 10 bases lying between them. The germline gives CDR1 SGHTA, CDR2 FQGNSA. The CDR3 region is CASSVGRSGELFF. In DNA, the CDR3 is TGTGCCAGCAGCGTAGGGAGGTCCGGGGAGCTGTTTTTT.

This clone was picked up a small number of times. This sequence joins TRBV7-2 and TRBJ2-7; 8 bases fit TRBD1. Per germline, CDR1 SGHTA and CDR2 FQGNSA. The CDR3 consists of 17 residues. V lost 1 base to trimming and J lost 6 bases; unmatched junction nucleotides: 14. This chain's CDR3 is CASSLDFPQGARTEQYF. For the CDR3, the DNA is TGTGCCAGCAGCTTAGATTTCCCGCAGGGGGCTCGTACCGAGCAGTACTTC.

This sequence joins TRBV6-1 and TRBJ2-1; 7 bases agree with TRBD2. Trimming cost V 2 bases and J 7 bases; bases outside gene matches: 20. The CDR3 extends over 19 amino acids. From germline, CDR1 is MNHNS and CDR2 SASEGT. The CDR3 nucleotides are TGTGCCAGCAGTGAAAGTGGAAGCGGGGCCTACGCCGGGGATAATGAGCAGTTCTTC. As protein: CASSESGSGAYAGDNEQFF.

V is TRBV11-1 and J is TRBJ2-5; TRBD2 might be the D (6 bases). The CDR3 loop spans 14 amino acids. V was shortened by 5 bases and J by 5 bases, with 15 bases between the two germline ends. Germline assignment: CDR1 SGHAT and CDR2 FQDESV (reference sequence). DNA of the CDR3: TGTGCCAGCAGCCTGATGGGGGGTCAGGAGACCCAGTACTTC. It encodes CASSLMGGQETQYF.